These 24 T cell receptor beta chains originate from one sample sequenced in a study of cytomegalovirus exposure and HLA in healthy donors. Amplification used 60 Vbeta primers and 13 Jbeta primers. TCRdb's table, derived via immunoSEQ multiplex PCR, lists solely in-frame clones and lacks some. This sample's table reports around 76,000 clones. Sample: PBMCs. The receptors here all came from a woman aged 60-75 years in good health and CMV-seronegative.

V is TRBV21-1 and J is TRBJ2-7; the table calls TRBD1, which could not be checked here. TRBV21-1 is designated a pseudogene. The CDR3 is made up of 14 amino acids. CDR3: CASSPRDRHYEQYF. The CDR3 DNA follows: TGTGCCAGCAGCCCCCGGGACAGACACTACGAGCAGTACTTC.

The chain uses TRBV28 and TRBJ2-1; 8 positions agree with TRBD2. The CDR3 covers 16 residues. The germline V gene encodes CDR1 MDHEN and CDR2 SYDVKM. Germline trimming cut 4 bases from V and 3 bases from J; bases unmatched to any gene: 8. The CDR3 loop is CASSWGGRSYYNEQFF. In nucleotides, the CDR3 is TGTGCCAGCAGTTGGGGCGGGAGGTCATACTACAATGAGCAGTTCTTC. Full variable domain (remainder filled in from reference TRBV28 and TRBJ2-1): DVKVTQSSRYLVKRTGEKVFLECVQDMDHENMFWYRQDPGLGLRLIYFSYDVKMKEKGDIPEGYSVSREKKERFSLILESASTNQTSMYLCASSWGGRSYYNEQFFGPGTRLTVL.

The chain couples TRBV14 to TRBJ2-3; D may be TRBD1 (6 bases). In germline, CDR1 is SGHDN, CDR2 FVKESK. V was trimmed by 2 bases and J by 9 bases, leaving 12 bases between them. The CDR3 runs 13 residues. CDR3 loop: CASSQQTGSTQYF. The CDR3, as DNA: TGTGCCAGCAGCCAACAGACAGGATCGACGCAGTATTTT.

The chain is built from TRBV6-1 and TRBJ2-7; possibly TRBD1 for D (6 bases). The CDR3 consists of 15 residues. V lost 2 bases and J 6 bases, leaving 17 bases between the germline ends. CDR1 and CDR2 (germline): MNHNS, SASEGT. The CDR3, as DNA: TGTGCCAGCAGTGAATATCCAGGGGCGACGGGCGAGCAGTACTTC. Amino acid sequence: CASSEYPGATGEQYF.

The chain carries TRBV19 and TRBJ2-1; 14 nucleotides align to TRBD2. Per germline, CDR1 LNHDA and CDR2 SQIVND (reference sequence). The CDR3 has 18 residues. V shed 11 bases and J 0 bases; nucleotides not matched to a gene: 12. In nucleotides, the CDR3 is TGTGCCGGCCTCAAGACTAGCGGGAGGGTAAGCTCCTACAATGAGCAGTTCTTC. This codes for CAGLKTSGRVSSYNEQFF.

The V gene is TRBV2, the J gene TRBJ2-1; D is uncertain. The CDR3 has 14 amino acids. CDR1 SNHLY and CDR2 FYNNEI come from the germline V gene. The V gene lost 3 bases and the J gene lost 10 bases, with 16 bases spanning the gap. The CDR3 spells CASSDVRLPQEQFF. CDR3 in DNA: TGTGCCAGCAGTGACGTGCGACTTCCCCAGGAGCAGTTCTTC.

The V and J genes are TRBV7-9 and TRBJ2-7, with D possibly matching TRBD2 (6 bases). The V end was cut by 5 bases, the J end by 2 bases, with 13 bases between. The length of the CDR3 is 14 residues. CDR1 is SEHNR, CDR2 FQNEAQ, per germline (reference sequence). The CDR3 DNA sequence: TGTGCCAGCAGCCTACTCGCGGGAACCTACGAGCAGTACTTC. It encodes CASSLLAGTYEQYF.

The J gene is TRBJ2-3, the V gene TRBV9; D is perhaps TRBD1 (5 bases). The CDR3 spans 12 residues. Per the germline V gene, CDR1 is SGDLS and CDR2 is YYNGEE. V was pared by 5 bases and J by 4 bases, with 8 bases between. CDR3 bases: TGTGCCAGCAGGAAACAGGCAGATACGCAGTATTTT. It is translated as CASRKQADTQYF.

The rearrangement uses TRBV7-9 and TRBJ1-1, with 10 bases aligning to TRBD1. Germline assignment: CDR1 SEHNR and CDR2 FQNEAQ (reference sequence). The CDR3 sequence is 15 residues long. V lost 5 bases to trimming and J lost 4 bases; unmatched junction nucleotides: 7. The CDR3 DNA is TGTGCCAGCAGCCCCGACAGGGGGCGGAGCACTGAAGCTTTCTTT. It translates to CASSPDRGRSTEAFF.

This rearrangement joins TRBV6-5 to TRBJ2-5; perhaps TRBD2 as D (5 bases). The DNA end is a closer match to TRBJ2-7, so the J assignment may be wrong. CDR3 size: 15 residues. CDR1 is MNHEY, CDR2 SVGAGI, per germline. The CDR3 sequence: CASSPTPGSSYEQYF. CDR3 DNA: TGTGCCAGCAGTCCCACCCCGGGGAGCTCCTACGAGCAGTACTTC.

This rearrangement joins TRBV29-1 to TRBJ2-2; 12 bases line up with TRBD2. Germline values: CDR1 SQVTM, CDR2 ANQGSEA. The junction had 5 bases not matched to a gene; V was cut back by 5 bases and J by 4 bases. The CDR3 is 15 amino acids. The CDR3 bases are TGCAGCGTTATTGGACTAGCGGGAACCACCGGGGAGCTGTTTTTT. Translation gives CSVIGLAGTTGELFF.

The genes are TRBV19 and TRBJ2-3; 11 bases are a match to TRBD2. Losses at the gene ends were 5 bases for V and 3 bases for J; bases not matched to a gene: 4. This CDR3 is built from 15 residues. Germline V gene lookup returns CDR1 LNHDA and CDR2 SQIVND (reference sequence). CDR3 sequence reads: CASSSRTSGTDTQYF. CDR3 bases: TGTGCCAGTAGTTCTCGGACTAGCGGGACAGATACGCAGTATTTT.

The chain recombines TRBV5-6 with TRBJ2-7; a possible D gene is TRBD2 (5 bases). The CDR3 covers 13 residues. The V gene lost 1 base and the J gene lost 7 bases, with 12 bases spanning the gap. Germline V lookup: CDR1 SGHDT, CDR2 YYEEEE. The CDR3 coding sequence is TGTGCCAGCAGCTTGCGGGGTTCTCAAGAGCAGTACTTC. As protein: CASSLRGSQEQYF.

The V call is TRBV4-1, the J call TRBJ2-1, with D possibly matching TRBD1 (6 bases). This CDR3 has 17 amino acids. Germline V CDR1 and CDR2: MGHRA, YSYEKL. Trimming cost V 2 bases and J 1 base, with 15 bases left between them. CDR3 sequence (DNA): TGCGCCAGCAGCCAACCAGGAACAGGGCGTTCCTACAATGAGCAGTTCTTC. It specifies CASSQPGTGRSYNEQFF.

The V and J genes are TRBV7-9 and TRBJ2-3, with 7 bases that match TRBD1. Germline-derived CDR1 and CDR2 are SEHNR and FQNEAQ (reference sequence). This CDR3 comprises 14 residues. V was clipped by 8 bases and J by 0 bases; unmatched bases: 5. Here the CDR3 reads CASPGTDSTDTQYF. Here the CDR3 DNA reads TGTGCCAGCCCTGGGACAGATAGCACAGATACGCAGTATTTT.

The chain uses TRBV28 and TRBJ2-5; 14 bases match TRBD2. The trim removed 7 bases at V and 5 bases at J, leaving 9 bases unmatched. The CDR3 length is 16 residues. Germline assignment: CDR1 MDHEN and CDR2 SYDVKM. The CDR3: CASIPGLAGEGETQYF. CDR3 coding DNA: TGTGCCAGCATCCCGGGACTAGCGGGAGAAGGGGAGACCCAGTACTTC.

This chain joins TRBV28 and TRBJ2-7; TRBD1 is a possible D gene (6 bases). Trimming stripped 6 bases from V and 4 bases from J, with 16 bases between. The V gene's germline CDR1 is MDHEN and CDR2 SYDVKM. CDR3 length equals 14 residues. The CDR3: CASSTPQGSYEQYF. DNA of the CDR3: TGTGCCAGCAGCACTCCCCAGGGGTCATACGAGCAGTACTTC.

This chain joins TRBV7-9 and TRBJ1-3, with D unclear. The germline CDR1 and CDR2 sequences are SEHNR and FQNEAQ (reference sequence). The length of the CDR3 is 15 residues. V shed 5 bases and J shed 4 bases, with 15 bases lying between them. CDR3 in DNA: TGTGCCAGCAGCCCCCCATGGCTTACAGGAAACACCATATATTTT. Protein: CASSPPWLTGNTIYF.

The chain combines TRBV18 with TRBJ2-2; 15 bases match TRBD2. Per germline, CDR1 KGHSH and CDR2 LQKENI. V was clipped by 5 bases and J by 2 bases; unmatched bases: 12. This CDR3 region has 20 residues. The CDR3 is CASSKPPGTSGRTNTGELFF. The CDR3 DNA follows: TGTGCCAGCTCAAAACCTCCCGGGACTAGCGGGAGGACTAACACCGGGGAGCTGTTTTTT. Combining the CDR3 with reference TRBV18 and TRBJ2-2 gives the whole variable domain NAGVMQNPRHLVRRRGQEARLRCSPMKGHSHVYWYRQLPEEGLKFMVYLQKENIIDESGMPKERFSAEFPKEGPSILRIQQVVRGDSAAYFCASSKPPGTSGRTNTGELFFGEGSRLTVL.

The chain joins TRBV11-3 to TRBJ2-5; 7 nucleotides align to TRBD2. Per the germline V gene, CDR1 is SGHNT and CDR2 is YENEEA. Trimming removed 3 bases from V and 4 bases from J; junction bases left unmatched: 5. The CDR3 covers 14 residues. Here the CDR3 DNA reads TGTGCCAGCAGCTTCAGCGGGAACGGAGAGACCCAGTACTTC. This translates into CASSFSGNGETQYF.

The genes are TRBV19 and TRBJ2-3; 10 bases agree with TRBD2. CDR1 is LNHDA and CDR2 is SQIVND in the germline V gene (reference sequence). The trim removed 6 bases at V and 2 bases at J, leaving 11 bases unmatched. CDR3 length equals 17 residues. CDR3 sequence: CASSIILGTSVTDTQYF. DNA for the CDR3: TGTGCCAGTAGCATAATCCTCGGGACTAGCGTCACAGATACGCAGTATTTT.

The chain has TRBV19 and TRBJ2-5, with D perhaps TRBD2 (7 bases). In germline, CDR1 is LNHDA, CDR2 SQIVND (reference sequence). V lost 5 bases and J lost 3, with 13 bases in between. CDR3 length equals 14 residues. The DNA for the CDR3 is TGTGCCAGTAGTCCCCGGGGGGCCAAAGAGACCCAGTACTTC. It yields the protein CASSPRGAKETQYF.

The CDR3 bases are TGTGCCAGCAGTCGACCGGGGACAGGGACCAACGAGCAGTACTTC. Translated, it gives CASSRPGTGTNEQYF. The chain combines TRBV6-5 with TRBJ2-7, with 9 positions matching TRBD1. The V segment lost 5 bases and the J segment 5 bases; nucleotides outside the gene matches: 10. The germline V gene has CDR1 MNHEY and CDR2 SVGAGI. CDR3 length: 15 amino acids.

V gene TRBV5-1 combines with J gene TRBJ2-1; D gene unclear. The CDR3 is 13 residues long. In germline, CDR1 is SGHRS, CDR2 YFSETQ. V was clipped by 3 bases and J by 10 bases, with 14 bases between them. DNA of the CDR3: TGCGCCAGCAGCTCATCCAGGTCCTCGGAGCAGTTCTTC. This sequence encodes CASSSSRSSEQFF.